Listed here are 23 T cell receptor beta chains from one sample, sequenced in a study of blood T cell repertoires in COVID-19. TCRdb's copy holds only in-frame clones and misses some; the assay was immunoSEQ multiplex PCR. The data show more than 200,000 clones, with around 80% seen just once and under 5.5% held by the top ten. The specimen was peripheral blood. These receptor sequences come from a man aged 55 to 70 with acute or convalescent COVID-19.

V and J are TRBV2 and TRBJ2-3; 9 bases line up with TRBD2. This CDR3 spans 17 amino acids. Germline V gene sequence: CDR1 SNHLY, CDR2 FYNNEI. The V and J ends lost 1 base and 3 bases, in that order; junction bases with no gene match: 8. The CDR3 region is CASSEEGIAGVTDTQYF. The CDR3 nucleotides read TGTGCCAGCAGTGAAGAGGGGATAGCGGGAGTGACAGATACGCAGTATTTT.

The CDR3 spells CASSELGGRNNQPQHF. Here the CDR3 DNA reads TGTGCCAGCAGTGAATTGGGGGGACGGAACAATCAGCCCCAGCATTTT. The genes are TRBV6-1 and TRBJ1-5; tentative D call: TRBD1 (5 bases). V gave up 2 bases and J gave up 3 bases, with 14 bases separating them. CDR3 length: 16 residues. From germline, CDR1 is MNHNS and CDR2 SASEGT.

This rearrangement joins TRBV5-8 to TRBJ2-7; D perhaps matches TRBD2 (5 bases). V lost 2 bases to trimming and J lost 4 bases, with 10 bases between them. Germline-derived CDR1 and CDR2 are SGHTS and YDEGEE. The CDR3 is 13 amino acids. Written as DNA, the CDR3 is TGTGCCAGCAGCTTCTTCAGCGGTTACGAGCAGTACTTC. It codes for CASSFFSGYEQYF.

J is TRBJ1-5 and V is TRBV6-5, with D unresolved. Germline V gene sequence: CDR1 MNHEY, CDR2 SVGAGI. The CDR3 runs to 13 residues. The ends were cut back, 6 bases at V and 0 bases at J, with 6 bases in the middle. For the CDR3, the DNA is TGTGCCAGCAGGTTTTATAGCAATCAGCCCCAGCATTTT. Its translation is CASRFYSNQPQHF.

This chain uses TRBV27 with TRBJ2-1; TRBD2 aligns across 7 bases. The CDR3 runs to 17 residues. Germline V gives CDR1 MNHEY, CDR2 SMNVEV (reference sequence). V was clipped by 0 bases and J by 10 bases; unmatched bases: 15. CDR3 nucleotide sequence: TGTGCCAGCAGTTTATCCCACGGCCTCAAACTAGCGCCAGAGCAGTTCTTC. This encodes CASSLSHGLKLAPEQFF.

This clone was counted once. The V call is TRBV9, the J call TRBJ2-5, with 7 bases lining up with TRBD2. V lost 0 bases and J lost 0; bases outside the gene matches: 5. CDR3 length: 16 amino acids. Germline assignment: CDR1 SGDLS and CDR2 YYNGEE. The CDR3 region has the DNA TGTGCCAGCAGCGTAGAGCTACTAGCGTACCAAGAGACCCAGTACTTC. It codes for CASSVELLAYQETQYF.

The rearrangement links TRBV4-2 to TRBJ2-7, with a tentative D call TRBD2 (6 bases). The V end was cut by 1 base, the J end by 0 bases, with 13 bases between. Germline loops: CDR1 LGHNA, CDR2 YNFKEQ. The CDR3 covers 16 residues. The CDR3 nucleotides read TGTGCCAGCAGCCAAGGTACCCGGGGGTTCTCCTACGAGCAGTACTTC. The encoded protein is CASSQGTRGFSYEQYF.

The J gene is TRBJ1-6, the V gene TRBV4-3; D is unclear. Germline V gives CDR1 LGHNA, CDR2 YSLEER. The CDR3 sequence is 15 residues long. Deletions cut 0 bases from V and 6 bases from J, with 9 bases between. CDR3 sequence (DNA): TGCGCCAGCAGCCAAGATCCAGGTTCTAATTCACCCCTCCACTTT. Its translation is CASSQDPGSNSPLHF.

CDR3 in amino acids: CASSRMGGGLAHITSYEQYF. The CDR3, as DNA: TGCGCCAGCAGCCGAATGGGGGGGGGACTAGCCCATATCACATCCTACGAGCAGTACTTC. V usage is TRBV4-3 and J usage is TRBJ2-7; 9 bases line up with TRBD2. CDR1 LGHNA and CDR2 YSLEER come from the germline V gene. J gave up 1 base and V 4 bases, and 20 bases lay outside the gene matches. This CDR3 contains 20 residues.

The V gene is TRBV24-1, the J gene TRBJ2-1; 7 bases are shared with TRBD2. This CDR3 has 15 amino acids. Germline lookup yields CDR1 KGHDR and CDR2 SFDVKD. V lost 0 bases and J lost 6; bases outside the gene matches: 4. CDR3 sequence reads: CATSDLGLAANEQFF. The DNA for the CDR3 is TGTGCCACCAGTGATTTGGGCCTAGCGGCCAATGAGCAGTTCTTC.

The CDR3 bases are TGTGCCAGCAGTTTCCGTAAGGCTTATGCAACTAGCGGGAGGGGAGGTGCCGAGCAGTACTTC. This translates into CASSFRKAYATSGRGGAEQYF. The chain is built from TRBV28 and TRBJ2-7; TRBD2 aligns across 13 bases. This CDR3 has 21 residues. V trimming: 3 bases; J trimming: 6 bases; junction bases outside the gene matches: 23. In germline, CDR1 is MDHEN, CDR2 SYDVKM.

The rearrangement joins TRBV3-1 (or the pseudogene TRBV3-2) to TRBJ1-2, with 7 bases matching TRBD1. The CDR3 length is 18 residues. The germline V gene has CDR1 LGHDT and CDR2 YNNKEL (reference sequence). The junction had 10 bases not matched to a gene; V was cut back by 0 bases and J by 0 bases. The CDR3 nucleotides read TGTGCCAGCAGCCAAGATAGGGGACAGAGGGAGACTAACTATGGCTACACCTTC. Its translation: CASSQDRGQRETNYGYTF.

For this clone: Other DNA variants within this sample encode the same CDR3. The V gene is TRBV6-5, the J gene TRBJ1-1, with TRBD1 as a possible D gene (5 bases). Germline CDR1 reads MNHEY; CDR2 reads SVGAGI. Trimming removed 0 bases from V and 3 bases from J, with 8 bases in between. The CDR3 runs 14 residues. CDR3 DNA: TGTGCCAGCAGTTACTCGGGGGGAGACACTGAAGCTTTCTTT. It yields the protein CASSYSGGDTEAFF.

The chain joins TRBV6-6 to TRBJ1-6; TRBD1 aligns across 8 bases. This CDR3 comprises 15 residues. Germline CDR1 MNHNY, CDR2 SVGAGI (reference sequence). Trimming cost V 6 bases and J 6 bases; bases outside gene matches: 7. CDR3 coding DNA: TGTGCCAGCAGCCCAGGGGGCACGAGTAATTCACCCCTCCACTTT. Translation gives CASSPGGTSNSPLHF.

The chain has TRBV5-4 and TRBJ1-4, with D uncertain. Between the trimmed V and J ends, which lost 0 bases and 3 bases, there was a span of 9 bases. CDR1 and CDR2 (germline): SGHNT, YYREEE (reference sequence). The CDR3 covers 15 residues. The CDR3 nucleotides read TGTGCCAGCAGCTTGGCCGGGGTGGCTAATGAAAAACTGTTTTTT. It codes for CASSLAGVANEKLFF. The full variable domain, its missing parts supplied by reference TRBV5-4 and TRBJ1-4, is ETGVTQSPTHLIKTRGQQVTLRCSSQSGHNTVSWYQQALGQGPQFIFQYYREEENGRGNFPPRFSGLQFPNYSSELNVNALELDDSALYLCASSLAGVANEKLFFGSGTQLSVL.

The rearrangement joins TRBV9 to TRBJ2-5; a weak D match, TRBD1 (6 bases). The CDR3 is 16 amino acids. With 2 bases removed from V and 4 bases from J, the gap between germline ends came to 18 bases. CDR1 is SGDLS, CDR2 YYNGEE, per germline. The CDR3 nucleotides read TGTGCCAGCAGCGTGACTGACAGGTACGCGATAGAGACCCAGTACTTC. It codes for CASSVTDRYAIETQYF.

The V call is TRBV28, the J call TRBJ2-2; 10 positions match TRBD1. This CDR3 spans 15 amino acids. With 2 bases clipped from V and 3 bases from J, the junction kept 0 bases outside the gene matches. CDR1 and CDR2 (germline): MDHEN, SYDVKM. In DNA form, the CDR3 reads TGTGCCAGCAGTTTAGGGACAGGGGACACCGGGGAGCTGTTTTTT. It is translated as CASSLGTGDTGELFF. The full variable domain, with the rest looked up from reference TRBV28 and TRBJ2-2, is DVKVTQSSRYLVKRTGEKVFLECVQDMDHENMFWYRQDPGLGLRLIYFSYDVKMKEKGDIPEGYSVSREKKERFSLILESASTNQTSMYLCASSLGTGDTGELFFGEGSRLTVL.

V and J are TRBV19 and TRBJ2-7, with 10 bases fitting TRBD1. The CDR3 runs 15 residues. With 5 bases clipped from V and 4 bases from J, the junction kept 8 bases outside the gene matches. In germline, CDR1 is LNHDA, CDR2 SQIVND (reference sequence). The CDR3 coding sequence is TGTGCCAGTAGTCCACGGACAGGGGGAAAGTACGAGCAGTACTTC. This gives the protein CASSPRTGGKYEQYF.

V usage is TRBV11-2 and J usage is TRBJ2-3; D is ambiguous. Germline V CDR1 and CDR2: SGHAT, FQNNGV. Between the trimmed V and J ends, which lost 2 bases and 1 base, there was a span of 7 bases. This CDR3 is built from 14 residues. CDR3 bases: TGTGCCAGCAGCTTAAAAACGGGCACAGATACGCAGTATTTT. Its translation: CASSLKTGTDTQYF.

The chain is built from TRBV11-2 and TRBJ1-3; D not resolved. The V gene's germline CDR1 is SGHAT and CDR2 FQNNGV. This CDR3 spans 14 amino acids. Trimming shortened V by 1 base and J by 0 bases, and 4 bases separated the two germline ends. This chain's CDR3 is CASSLGSSGNTIYF. The CDR3 coding sequence is TGTGCCAGCAGCTTAGGCAGCTCTGGAAACACCATATATTTT.

The chain couples TRBV12-5 to TRBJ1-4, with 10 bases fitting TRBD1. Germline CDR1 and CDR2: LGHNT and FRNRAP. This CDR3 has 18 amino acids. V lost 0 bases and J lost 5; bases outside the gene matches: 9. The CDR3: CASGLVRTGGEINEKLFF. CDR3 nucleotides: TGTGCTAGTGGTTTGGTAAGGACAGGGGGGGAGATAAATGAAAAACTGTTTTTT.

The V and J genes are TRBV27 and TRBJ2-7, with a tentative D call TRBD1 (5 bases). Germline V gene lookup returns CDR1 MNHEY and CDR2 SMNVEV (reference sequence). There are 15 residues in the CDR3. V was cut by 4 bases and J by 3 bases, with 16 bases left in between. CDR3 protein: CASSSPRENIYEQYF. The DNA of the CDR3 is TGTGCCAGCAGTTCCCCCAGGGAAAACATCTACGAGCAGTACTTC.

This chain joins TRBV3-1 (or the pseudogene TRBV3-2) and TRBJ1-4; perhaps TRBD1 as D (6 bases). Trimming stripped 4 bases from V and 7 bases from J, with 13 bases between. Germline loops: CDR1 LGHDT, CDR2 YNNKEL (reference sequence). The CDR3 loop spans 14 amino acids. Here the CDR3 DNA reads TGTGCCAGCAGCCCGAGGGGGTTCGGTGAAAAACTGTTTTTT. It encodes CASSPRGFGEKLFF.